This entry lists 15 T cell receptor beta chains sequenced from one sample in a study of Ad26.COV2.S vaccination and SARS-CoV-2 variants. Described treatment: approximately 18 received Ad26.COV2.S at low or high dose, single or two shots; about 5 received placebo; per-sample allocation not given. Vaccine and placebo recipients were sampled on day 63 after the first injection. Sequencing used immunoSEQ multiplex PCR; TCRdb keeps in-frame clones, though not all of them. The sample has hundreds of thousands of clones; roughly 91% are singletons. The material was peripheral blood, obtained in a trial of Ad26.COV2.S vaccine versus placebo. The origin of the receptors is a person between 18 and 60 years old who received the Ad26.COV2.S COVID-19 vaccine or a placebo.

This clone appeared once. The chain joins TRBV7-2 to TRBJ2-1, with no clear D. The CDR3 is 11 residues long. Germline V lookup: CDR1 SGHTA, CDR2 FQGNSA. V was trimmed by 4 bases and J by 7 bases, leaving 5 bases between them. The CDR3 here is CASSSRNEQFF. In DNA, the CDR3 is TGTGCCAGCAGCTCCCGTAATGAGCAGTTCTTC.

The gene calls are TRBV10-3 and TRBJ1-2; D possibly corresponds to TRBD1 (5 bases). There are 12 residues in the CDR3. Germline CDR1 is ENHRY and CDR2 is SYGVKD. Trimming cost V 3 bases and J 8 bases, with 10 bases left between them. The chain's CDR3 is CAISEGAQGYTF. CDR3 coding DNA: TGTGCCATCAGTGAAGGGGCCCAAGGCTACACCTTC.

The chain joins TRBV7-2 to TRBJ2-7; TRBD1 matches 10 bases. The germline gives CDR1 SGHTA, CDR2 FQGNSA. The V and J ends lost 1 base and 6 bases, in that order; junction bases with no gene match: 9. CDR3 length equals 16 residues. CDR3 DNA sequence: TGTGCCAGCAGCTTAGAGGGGGACAGGGGCCGGTTCGAGCAGTACTTC. It specifies CASSLEGDRGRFEQYF.

The chain employs TRBV4-3 and TRBJ2-7; no clear D gene. The ends were cut back, 0 bases at V and 3 bases at J, with 12 bases in the middle. The germline CDR1 and CDR2 sequences are LGHNA and YSLEER. The CDR3 runs 15 residues. CDR3 sequence (DNA): TGCGCCAGCAGCCAAGATCTAAACAGCTACTACGAGCAGTACTTC. Translating gives CASSQDLNSYYEQYF.

The chain has TRBV10-3 and TRBJ1-1, with a possible D match to TRBD1 (5 bases). Per germline, CDR1 ENHRY and CDR2 SYGVKD. Trimming took 10 bases from V and 1 from J, leaving 16 bases between them. The CDR3 runs 14 residues. The CDR3: CATNTPGTNTEAFF. Here the CDR3 DNA reads TGTGCCACCAATACCCCAGGGACGAACACTGAAGCTTTCTTT.

This rearrangement joins TRBV12-3 or TRBV12-4 to TRBJ2-1; D is uncertain. V was cut by 3 bases and J by 10 bases, with 10 bases left in between. The CDR3 loop spans 12 amino acids. CDR3 loop: CASSFAHWEQFF. DNA for the CDR3: TGTGCCAGCAGTTTTGCCCACTGGGAGCAGTTCTTC.

This clone was counted once. The chain recombines TRBV18 with TRBJ1-2; 8 bases are shared with TRBD1. This CDR3 spans 15 amino acids. The ends lost 5 bases at V and 2 bases at J; junction bases unmatched: 7. Germline V gene data show CDR1 as KGHSH and CDR2 as LQKENI. As DNA, the CDR3 is TGTGCCAGCTCATCCGGACAGGGCGCAAACTATGGCTACACCTTC. It translates to CASSSGQGANYGYTF.

This clone was counted only a few times. The rearrangement joins TRBV19 to TRBJ1-1; D not resolved. V gave up 7 bases and J gave up 5 bases, with 8 bases separating them. The germline CDR1 and CDR2 sequences are LNHDA and SQIVND (reference sequence). The CDR3 is 11 amino acids. As DNA, the CDR3 is TGTGCCAGTATGAGGGCGACTGAAGCTTTCTTT. Its protein product is CASMRATEAFF.

The J gene is TRBJ1-6, the V gene TRBV6-5; no reliable D call. The V gene's germline CDR1 is MNHEY and CDR2 SVGAGI. The CDR3 consists of 14 residues. V lost 2 bases to trimming and J lost 4 bases, with 6 bases between them. As DNA, the CDR3 is TGTGCCAGCAGTTACCAACAGTATAATTCACCCCTCCACTTT. Residues: CASSYQQYNSPLHF.

The chain recombines TRBV4-3 with TRBJ2-6, with D perhaps TRBD2 (6 bases). Trimming shortened V by 0 bases and J by 0 bases, and 6 bases separated the two germline ends. CDR3 size: 16 residues. The germline gives CDR1 LGHNA, CDR2 YSLEER. In DNA form, the CDR3 reads TGCGCCAGCAGCCAAGAGGAGGGCTCTGGGGCCAACGTCCTGACTTTC. Protein sequence: CASSQEEGSGANVLTF.

This sequence joins TRBV6-2 or TRBV6-3 and TRBJ2-5; 10 bases map to TRBD1. This CDR3 has 18 residues. The V and J ends lost 6 bases and 3 bases, in that order; junction bases with no gene match: 16. The germline V gene has CDR1 MNHEY and CDR2 SVGEGT. CDR3 residues: CASSPNRGKTGGEETQYF. DNA for the CDR3: TGTGCCAGCAGCCCCAATCGGGGCAAGACAGGGGGCGAAGAGACCCAGTACTTC.

CDR3 protein: CASSPPSQGNNEQFF. The CDR3 DNA follows: TGTGCCAGCTCACCACCTTCACAGGGGAACAATGAGCAGTTCTTC. V usage is TRBV18 and J usage is TRBJ2-1; 7 nucleotides agree with TRBD1. Losses at the gene ends were 0 bases for V and 5 bases for J; bases not matched to a gene: 4. The CDR3 sequence is 15 residues long. CDR1 is KGHSH and CDR2 is LQKENI in the germline V gene.

This sequence joins TRBV6-6 and TRBJ1-3, with 7 positions matching TRBD1. Trimming cost V 6 bases and J 0 bases; bases outside gene matches: 8. The CDR3 contains 16 residues. Germline V CDR1 and CDR2: MNHNY, SVGAGI (reference sequence). The DNA for the CDR3 is TGTGCCAGCAGATTCCACAGGGGCGGCTCTGGAAACACCATATATTTT. It specifies CASRFHRGGSGNTIYF.

As concerns this clone: At the DNA level, this CDR3 is encoded by other sequences in the same sample as well. This chain connects TRBV7-3 to TRBJ1-5; TRBD1 is a possible D gene (6 bases). The germline CDR1 and CDR2 sequences are SGHTA and FQGTGA. The CDR3 sequence is 13 residues long. V shed 5 bases and J shed 4 bases, with 9 bases lying between them. The CDR3 nucleotides are TGTGCCAGCAGCAGGGGGTCGAATCAGCCCCAGCATTTT. This translates into CASSRGSNQPQHF.

This chain connects TRBV4-1 to TRBJ2-5; unclear D gene. Germline CDR1 reads MGHRA; CDR2 reads YSYEKL. The CDR3 has 13 amino acids. V was clipped by 3 bases and J by 0 bases, with 5 bases between them. The CDR3 loop is CASSQLDQETQYF. The CDR3 DNA is TGCGCCAGCAGCCAGCTTGACCAAGAGACCCAGTACTTC.